Below, 21 T cell receptor beta chains from the same sample are listed, as sequenced in a study of T cells in Graves' hyperthyroidism and ophthalmopathy. Amplified regions were TCR beta CDR3 sequences from RNA transcripts. Initially, a first-round RT-PCR of the TCR CDR3 employed the HTBI primer set. TCRdb called the multiplex PCR reads again in MiXCR, with one record for every CDR3 protein. Among 500,000 to 650,000 distinct CDR3 sequences listed, roughly 45% were seen once. Sequenced sample: peripheral blood or thyroid tissue (not recorded which). The origin of the receptors is an adult woman with Graves' disease, either hyperthyroidism or ophthalmopathy (not recorded which).

Of note for this clonotype: Sequence at one end of the junction differs from germline and may be a read error. The gene calls are TRBV10-2 and TRBJ2-3; D is perhaps TRBD2 (5 bases). From germline, CDR1 is WSHSY and CDR2 SAAADI. The CDR3 loop spans 16 amino acids. The CDR3 DNA follows: TGTGCCAGCAGTTCTACCAGGCTAGCTGGGCCAGATACGCAGTATTTT. Translated, it gives CASSSTRLAGPDTQYF.

The chain uses TRBV20-1 and TRBJ1-1; tentative D call: TRBD1 (5 bases). Trimming pared 2 bases from V and 7 bases from J, leaving 11 bases between. Germline CDR1 is DFQATT and CDR2 is SNEGSKA (reference sequence). CDR3 length: 12 residues. CDR3 sequence: CSARWGIDEAFF. The CDR3 DNA reads as TGCAGTGCTAGATGGGGGATCGATGAAGCTTTCTTT.

The rearrangement links TRBV10-3 to TRBJ2-7; D call uncertain. This CDR3 contains 13 residues. Trimming stripped 0 bases from V and 1 base from J, with 4 bases between. The germline V gene encodes CDR1 ENHRY and CDR2 SYGVKD. This CDR3 is CAISESRSYEQYF. The CDR3 nucleotides are TGTGCCATCAGTGAGTCGAGGTCCTACGAGCAGTACTTC.

Details on this clonotype: A single base separates this from a much larger clone, so it may be a read error. As the CDR3 is not closed by the conserved phenylalanine or tryptophan, this likely results from a read error. The genes are TRBV30 and TRBJ1-1, with D perhaps matching TRBD1 (5 bases). Germline CDR1 and CDR2: GTSNPN and SVGIG (reference sequence). V was clipped by 5 bases and J by 8 bases, with 15 bases between them. CDR3 length: 12 residues. The CDR3 sequence is CAWSGGSREAFS. CDR3 DNA sequence: TGTGCCTGGTCCGGGGGAAGCCGAGAAGCTTTCTCT.

The chain combines TRBV20-1 with TRBJ1-5; 7 nucleotides align to TRBD1. Looked up from germline, CDR1 is DFQATT and CDR2 is SNEGSKA (reference sequence). This CDR3 has 14 amino acids. With 3 bases clipped from V and 6 bases from J, the junction kept 8 bases outside the gene matches. The CDR3 DNA reads TGCAGTGCTAGGATGTCCAGGGGGGGTCAGCCCCAGCATTTT. Translation: CSARMSRGGQPQHF.

This chain joins TRBV5-1 and TRBJ1-4; D is undetermined. CDR3 size: 13 residues. V was shortened by 0 bases and J by 3 bases, with 3 bases between the two germline ends. Germline CDR1 reads SGHRS; CDR2 reads YFSETQ. DNA for the CDR3: TGCGCCAGCAGCTTGGGGTCTAATGAAAAACTGTTTTTT. The encoded protein is CASSLGSNEKLFF. Using reference TRBV5-1 and TRBJ1-4 for the parts outside the CDR3, the full variable domain is KAGVTQTPRYLIKTRGQQVTLSCSPISGHRSVSWYQQTPGQGLQFLFEYFSETQRNKGNFPGRFSGRQFSNSRSEMNVSTLELGDSALYLCASSLGSNEKLFFGSGTQLSVL.

The genes are TRBV29-1 and TRBJ1-1; D gene unclear. Germline CDR1 is SQVTM and CDR2 is ANQGSEA. V lost 6 bases and J lost 1, with 12 bases in between. This CDR3 is 13 amino acids long. CDR3 in DNA: TGCAGCGTAGGACCCGGGGAGAACACTGAAGCTTTCTTT. The encoded protein is CSVGPGENTEAFF. Full variable domain (outside the CDR3, taken from reference TRBV29-1 and TRBJ1-1): SAVISQKPSRDICQRGTSLTIQCQVDSQVTMMFWYRQQPGQSLTLIATANQGSEATYESGFVIDKFPISRPNLTFSTLTVSNMSPEDSSIYLCSVGPGENTEAFFGQGTRLTVV.

This clonotype was recorded at least ten times. This sequence joins TRBV4-2 and TRBJ1-2, with 7 bases lining up with TRBD1. Per germline, CDR1 LGHNA and CDR2 YNFKEQ. This CDR3 region has 14 residues. J was trimmed by 10 bases and V by 4 bases; bases with no gene match: 12. The CDR3 reads CASSRPGWDSVYTF. The DNA for the CDR3 is TGTGCCAGCAGCCGTCCCGGTTGGGACAGTGTCTACACCTTC.

This chain joins TRBV7-9 and TRBJ1-3, with 7 bases that match TRBD1. Germline V gene lookup returns CDR1 SEHNR and CDR2 FQNEAQ (reference sequence). The CDR3 contains 15 residues. V shed 1 base and J 6 bases; nucleotides not matched to a gene: 6. The CDR3 loop is CASSLVQGYINTIYF. CDR3 nucleotide sequence: TGTGCCAGCAGCTTAGTACAGGGGTACATAAACACCATATATTTT.

This clonotype was observed many times. The rearrangement links TRBV2 to TRBJ1-5; weak D call: TRBD1 (5 bases). CDR3 length: 13 residues. V lost 11 bases and J 1 base, leaving 12 bases between the germline ends. CDR1 and CDR2 from the germline V gene are SNHLY and FYNNEI. The CDR3 DNA follows: TGTGCCGCAGGGCGGGGGAGCAATCAGCCCCAGCATTTT. Amino acids: CAAGRGSNQPQHF.

This clonotype was found many times. At one boundary the junction diverges from the germline segment, which might be a read error. This sequence joins TRBV5-1 and TRBJ1-2; D gene uncertain. The CDR3 runs 13 residues. Germline CDR1 reads SGHRS; CDR2 reads YFSETQ. CDR3 loop: CASSLGQDYGYTF. In nucleotides, the CDR3 is TGTGCCAGCAGCTTGGGCCAGGACTATGGCTACACCTTC.

The V call is TRBV15, the J call TRBJ2-7, with 9 nucleotides matching TRBD1. CDR1 LNHNV and CDR2 YYDKDF come from the germline V gene (reference sequence). The CDR3 spans 13 residues. V dropped 3 bases and J dropped 5; count of bases not matched to a gene: 2. The DNA of the CDR3 is TGTGCCACCAGCAGTACAGGGGGCCACGAGCAGTACTTC. Its protein is CATSSTGGHEQYF. The whole variable domain, filled in from reference TRBV15 and TRBJ2-7, reads DAMVIQNPRYQVTQFGKPVTLSCSQTLNHNVMYWYQQKSSQAPKLLFHYYDKDFNNEADTPDNFQSRRPNTSFCFLDIRSPGLGDTAMYLCATSSTGGHEQYFGPGTRLTVT.

Points on this clonotype: At one of its ends the junction is not consistent with the germline gene, which may arise from a read error. The rearrangement links TRBV30 to TRBJ1-6, with TRBD1 matching over 7 bases. This CDR3 contains 12 residues. Germline V gene sequence: CDR1 GTSNPN, CDR2 SVGIG (reference sequence). The CDR3 DNA reads TGTGCTTTGAACAGGGGTCCTTCACCCCCCCACTTT. Protein product: CALNRGPSPPHF.

The chain has TRBV15 and TRBJ2-5, with D tentatively TRBD2 (6 bases). With 6 bases removed from V and 5 bases from J, the gap between germline ends came to 10 bases. This CDR3 has 12 residues. Germline V lookup: CDR1 LNHNV, CDR2 YYDKDF (reference sequence). The CDR3 coding sequence is TGTGCCACCAGTGACAGCGGGGAGACCCAGTACTTC. Its protein product is CATSDSGETQYF.

The chain employs TRBV25-1 and TRBJ1-2, with 8 bases fitting TRBD1. CDR3 length: 13 residues. Germline lookup yields CDR1 MGHDK and CDR2 SYGVNS. V dropped 6 bases and J dropped 8; count of bases not matched to a gene: 8. The CDR3 DNA reads TGTGCCAGCAGCGCCCAGGGGGCTGGCGGCTACACCTTC. It translates to CASSAQGAGGYTF.

The chain joins TRBV9 to TRBJ2-5; D could derive from TRBD1 or TRBD2 (5 bases each). V was pared by 4 bases and J by 7 bases, with 14 bases between. The CDR3 extends over 13 amino acids. Germline-derived CDR1 and CDR2 are SGDLS and YYNGEE. This CDR3 is CASSRGAGGTQYF. Written as DNA, the CDR3 is TGTGCCAGCAGCAGAGGGGCCGGAGGGACCCAGTACTTC.

This clonotype was picked up many times. This CDR3 is CASSVGQIGEQYF. DNA of the CDR3: TGTGCCAGCAGCGTAGGGCAGATCGGCGAGCAGTACTTC. The chain links TRBV9 to TRBJ2-7, with D uncertain. CDR3 length: 13 residues. In germline, CDR1 is SGDLS, CDR2 YYNGEE. V lost 0 bases to trimming and J lost 6 bases, with 10 bases between them.

The V and J genes are TRBV11-2 and TRBJ2-2; D may be TRBD1 or TRBD2 (7 bases each). Germline CDR1 reads SGHAT; CDR2 reads FQNNGV. This CDR3 contains 16 residues. Trimming pared 6 bases from V and 6 bases from J, leaving 20 bases between. In nucleotides, the CDR3 is TGTGCCAGCAGAACCCTCGCGACAGGGAGGGCCGGGGAGCTGTTTTTT. This translates into CASRTLATGRAGELFF.

This chain connects TRBV7-2 to TRBJ2-5; D is unresolved. Trimming stripped 5 bases from V and 9 bases from J, with 25 bases between. The CDR3 loop spans 16 amino acids. The germline gives CDR1 SGHTA, CDR2 FQGNSA. In DNA, the CDR3 is TGTGCCAGCAGCATCTATTTTACAGATAGCAATCAGCCCCAGTACTTC. This sequence encodes CASSIYFTDSNQPQYF.

This rearrangement joins TRBV28 to TRBJ2-7; a weak D match, TRBD1 (6 bases). The CDR3 loop spans 12 amino acids. Trimming pared 10 bases from V and 1 base from J, leaving 11 bases between. Germline CDR1 reads MDHEN; CDR2 reads SYDVKM. This CDR3 is CATQGQSYEQYF. The DNA for the CDR3 is TGTGCCACCCAAGGACAGTCCTACGAGCAGTACTTC.

The V gene is TRBV6-1, the J gene TRBJ1-5, with D uncertain. The germline V gene encodes CDR1 MNHNS and CDR2 SASEGT. CDR3 length equals 14 residues. The V end lost 4 bases, the J end lost 11 bases, and 18 bases lay between the germline ends. The CDR3 loop reads CASSGTSGRETQHF. The CDR3 DNA reads as TGTGCCAGCAGTGGGACTAGCGGACGAGAGACCCAGCATTTT.